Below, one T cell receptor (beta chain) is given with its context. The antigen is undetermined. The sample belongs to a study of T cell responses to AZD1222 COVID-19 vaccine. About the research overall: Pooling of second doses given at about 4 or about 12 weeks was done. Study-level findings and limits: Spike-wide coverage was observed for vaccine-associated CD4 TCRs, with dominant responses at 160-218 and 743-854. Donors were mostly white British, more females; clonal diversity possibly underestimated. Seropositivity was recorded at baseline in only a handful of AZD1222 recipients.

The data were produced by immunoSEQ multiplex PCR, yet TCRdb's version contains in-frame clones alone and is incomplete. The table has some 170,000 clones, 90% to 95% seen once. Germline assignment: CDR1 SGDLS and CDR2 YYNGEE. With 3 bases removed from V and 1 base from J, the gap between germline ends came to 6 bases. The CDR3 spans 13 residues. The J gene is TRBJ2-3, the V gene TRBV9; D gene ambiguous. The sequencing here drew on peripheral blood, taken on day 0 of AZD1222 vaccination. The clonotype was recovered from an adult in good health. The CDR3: CASSAVGTDTQYF. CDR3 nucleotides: TGTGCCAGCAGCGCAGTAGGCACAGATACGCAGTATTTT.